The rows below give T cell receptor beta chains drawn from one sample of a study of neurological immune-mediated disorders. MiXCR, run by TCRdb on the 5' RACE reads, gives a single entry per CDR3 protein. This sample yields 57,000 or so distinct CDR3 sequences, of which 10% to 12% are seen a single time; about 2% belongs to the top ten. Sequenced: PBMCs. The receptor set was obtained from a man aged 55-75 years in good health. The CDR3 runs from the conserved cysteine through the conserved F or W. Fields, in order: V gene, CDR3 protein.

V gene: TRBV11-2; CDR3 protein: CASSPRQGPTLDTQYF
V gene: TRBV3-1; CDR3 protein: CASSGFQRDRLNTEAFF
V gene: TRBV6-1; CDR3 protein: CASSWRHTDTQYF
V gene: TRBV12-3/TRBV12-4; CDR3 protein: CASSPASNYGYTF
V gene: TRBV7-9; CDR3 protein: CASSPPGDSNQPQHF
V gene: TRBV7-2; CDR3 protein: CASSLELAGGPYEQYF
V gene: TRBV5-5; CDR3 protein: CASSRLGSSGGNTGELFF
V gene: TRBV15; CDR3 protein: CATSRGSAGGSGNEQFF
V gene: TRBV5-5; CDR3 protein: CASSLKNEQYF
V gene: TRBV7-8; CDR3 protein: CASSPLTGLEDTQYF
V gene: TRBV5-6; CDR3 protein: CASSLEGGRASEAFF